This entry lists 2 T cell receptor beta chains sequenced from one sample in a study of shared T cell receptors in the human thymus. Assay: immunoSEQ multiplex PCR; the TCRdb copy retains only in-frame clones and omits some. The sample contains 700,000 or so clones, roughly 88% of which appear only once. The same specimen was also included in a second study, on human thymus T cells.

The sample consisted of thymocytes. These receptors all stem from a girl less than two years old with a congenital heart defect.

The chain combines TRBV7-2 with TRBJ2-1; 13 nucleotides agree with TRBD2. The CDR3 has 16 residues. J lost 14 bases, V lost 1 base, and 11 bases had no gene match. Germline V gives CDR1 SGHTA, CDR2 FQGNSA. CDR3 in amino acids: CASSLGRTSGGSGKFF. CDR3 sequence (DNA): TGTGCCAGCAGCTTAGGCCGGACTAGCGGGGGAAGTGGAAAGTTCTTC.

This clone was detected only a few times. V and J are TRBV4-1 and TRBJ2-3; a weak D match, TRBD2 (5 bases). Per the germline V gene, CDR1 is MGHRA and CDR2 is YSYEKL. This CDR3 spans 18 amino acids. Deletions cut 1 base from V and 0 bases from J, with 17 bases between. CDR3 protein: CASSQGLLTRTSTDTQYF. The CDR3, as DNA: TGCGCCAGCAGCCAAGGCCTTCTTACTCGGACTAGCACAGATACGCAGTATTTT.